The 28 T cell receptor beta chains given below trace back to one sample, sequenced in a study of regulatory T cells in long-lasting Graves disease. The time point denotes: persistent/refractory GD, antithyroid drugs over 5 years with positive TRAb. With RNA extracted from PBMCs as input, the TCR library was made. Construction of TCR beta libraries relied on iRepertoire HTBI primers and on Arm-PCR targeting CDR3 regions. TCRdb ran MiXCR on the multiplex PCR reads and lists one entry per CDR3 protein. The repertoire has under 500,000 distinct CDR3 sequences, less than 25% of them found once; the top ten carry 6.5% to 10%. The sequencing used peripheral blood mononuclear cells (PBMCs), collected when the disease was refractory, from a patient treated with antithyroid drugs. The receptors were gathered from a female donor with Graves disease.

This clonotype was recorded many times. V usage is TRBV11-2 and J usage is TRBJ2-4; no clear D gene. Trimming shortened V by 6 bases and J by 0 bases, and 9 bases separated the two germline ends. The germline V gene has CDR1 SGHAT and CDR2 FQNNGV. The length of the CDR3 is 14 residues. The CDR3 sequence: CASSLELAKNIQYF. The CDR3 region has the DNA TGTGCCAGCAGTCTCGAACTAGCCAAAAACATTCAGTACTTC.

There are a few counts of this clonotype. The chain is built from TRBV5-1 and TRBJ2-7, with D perhaps being TRBD1 or TRBD2 (5 bases each). CDR1 is SGHRS and CDR2 is YFSETQ in the germline V gene. The CDR3 consists of 14 residues. V was cut by 0 bases and J by 2 bases, with 9 bases left in between. The CDR3 region is CASSLVRGTYEQYF. The CDR3 bases are TGCGCCAGCAGCTTGGTTCGGGGCACCTACGAGCAGTACTTC.

This clonotype was detected many times. The V and J genes are TRBV6-1 and TRBJ2-7, with TRBD2 matching over 10 bases. Germline V CDR1 and CDR2: MNHNS, SASEGT. Trimming removed 3 bases from V and 4 bases from J; junction bases left unmatched: 0. This CDR3 contains 13 residues. The CDR3 loop reads CASSETSGYEQYF. In DNA form, the CDR3 reads TGTGCCAGCAGTGAGACTAGCGGGTACGAGCAGTACTTC.

In this sample, this clonotype turned up many times. The gene calls are TRBV11-1 and TRBJ2-1, with 13 bases lining up with TRBD2. Germline trimming cut 5 bases from V and 14 bases from J; bases unmatched to any gene: 9. CDR3 length equals 14 residues. The germline V gene has CDR1 SGHAT and CDR2 FQDESV (reference sequence). DNA for the CDR3: TGTGCCAGCAGCCGAGGACTAGCGGGAGAACTAAAGTTCTTC. This encodes CASSRGLAGELKFF.

This clonotype was detected a few times. The chain employs TRBV6-1 and TRBJ2-2, with TRBD2 identical over 10 bases. This CDR3 comprises 16 residues. Germline V gene data show CDR1 as MNHNS and CDR2 as SASEGT. Trimming at V came to 5 bases and at J to 0 bases, leaving 3 bases not matched to a gene. The DNA for the CDR3 is TGTGCCAGCAGTCTACTAGCGGGGTCGAACACCGGGGAGCTGTTTTTT. Protein product: CASSLLAGSNTGELFF.

The table lists this clonotype with many counts. This chain links TRBV3-1 with TRBJ2-7; D may be TRBD2 (6 bases). The CDR3 length is 17 residues. V lost 2 bases to trimming and J lost 2 bases, with 19 bases between them. CDR1 is LGHDT and CDR2 is YNNKEL in the germline V gene (reference sequence). CDR3 amino acids: CASSQWRPGTAAYEQYF. The CDR3 bases are TGTGCCAGCAGCCAATGGCGCCCCGGGACTGCAGCCTACGAGCAGTACTTC.

This chain joins TRBV12-3 or TRBV12-4 and TRBJ1-2, with D perhaps TRBD1 (6 bases). The CDR3 is 13 amino acids. The V end was cut by 1 base, the J end by 7 bases, with 10 bases between. CDR3: CASSLEGEGGYTF. DNA for the CDR3: TGTGCCAGCAGTTTAGAGGGGGAAGGTGGCTACACCTTC.

There are a few counts of this clonotype. The genes are TRBV29-1 and TRBJ2-5; D not certain. Trimming pared 2 bases from V and 1 base from J, leaving 8 bases between. The CDR3 extends over 13 amino acids. The V gene's germline CDR1 is SQVTM and CDR2 ANQGSEA. This CDR3 reads CSVEPPGQETQYF. The CDR3 bases are TGCAGCGTTGAACCTCCGGGCCAAGAGACCCAGTACTTC.

Notes on this clonotype: A much larger clone is a single base away; this may be a read error. The rearrangement uses TRBV3-1 and TRBJ2-7; weak D call: TRBD1 (6 bases). This CDR3 contains 16 residues. Germline V lookup: CDR1 LGHDT, CDR2 YNNKEL (reference sequence). The CDR3 sequence is CASSHHTATGSYEQCF. CDR3 nucleotides: TGTGCCAGCAGCCACCACACCGCGACAGGTTCCTACGAGCAGTGCTTC.

The sample holds many counts of this clonotype. The chain employs TRBV12-3 or TRBV12-4 and TRBJ1-2; 7 nucleotides match TRBD1. The CDR3 contains 14 residues. V lost 1 base and J lost 8; bases outside the gene matches: 7. CDR3 loop: CASSLDPQGKGYTF. The CDR3 nucleotides are TGTGCCAGCAGTTTAGACCCACAGGGGAAAGGCTACACCTTC.

In regard to this clonotype: This may be a read error: a much more frequent sequence differs by one nucleotide. The rearrangement joins TRBV28 to TRBJ2-2; D is undetermined. The CDR3 contains 14 residues. Per the germline V gene, CDR1 is MDHEN and CDR2 is SYDVKM. The CDR3 sequence: CACSLWAGTGELFF. The CDR3 nucleotides read TGTGCCTGCAGTTTATGGGCCGGAACCGGGGAGCTGTTTTTT.

J is TRBJ2-5 and V is TRBV4-1; 7 nucleotides line up with TRBD1. After removal of 0 bases from V and 5 bases from J, the junction contained 6 bases not matched to a gene. Germline V gene data show CDR1 as MGHRA and CDR2 as YSYEKL. The CDR3 covers 15 residues. The CDR3 DNA reads as TGCGCCAGCAGCCAAGATCCGAGGGGGCGGGAGACCCAGTACTTC. It encodes CASSQDPRGRETQYF.

V and J are TRBV5-1 and TRBJ2-5; 8 bases match TRBD2. J lost 5 bases, V lost 0 bases, and 9 bases had no gene match. This CDR3 is 16 amino acids long. Germline loops: CDR1 SGHRS, CDR2 YFSETQ. CDR3 DNA sequence: TGCGCCAGCAGCTTGGCTCTGGCGGGAGGCGCGGAGACCCAGTACTTC. Translating gives CASSLALAGGAETQYF. Based on the CDR3 plus reference TRBV5-1 and TRBJ2-5, the full variable domain is KAGVTQTPRYLIKTRGQQVTLSCSPISGHRSVSWYQQTPGQGLQFLFEYFSETQRNKGNFPGRFSGRQFSNSRSEMNVSTLELGDSALYLCASSLALAGGAETQYFGPGTRLLVL.

This clonotype was recorded a few times. This sequence joins TRBV9 and TRBJ2-5; TRBD1 matches 8 bases. This CDR3 contains 14 residues. From germline, CDR1 is SGDLS and CDR2 YYNGEE. Losses at the gene ends were 6 bases for V and 6 bases for J; bases not matched to a gene: 10. CDR3 residues: CASTTGTGRKTQYF. The CDR3 nucleotides read TGTGCCAGCACCACCGGGACAGGACGGAAGACCCAGTACTTC.

This clonotype appeared many times. This chain joins TRBV20-1 and TRBJ1-5; D is unresolved. Germline V gives CDR1 DFQATT, CDR2 SNEGSKA (reference sequence). This CDR3 contains 11 residues. V lost 3 bases and J 3 bases, leaving 3 bases between the germline ends. CDR3 sequence reads: CSASYNQPQHF. CDR3 DNA sequence: TGCAGTGCTAGTTACAATCAGCCCCAGCATTTT.

This clonotype was detected ten times or more. This chain uses TRBV15 with TRBJ1-2; 8 bases are shared with TRBD1. Germline V CDR1 and CDR2: LNHNV, YYDKDF (reference sequence). This CDR3 has 16 residues. V lost 0 bases to trimming and J lost 8 bases; unmatched junction nucleotides: 11. The CDR3 sequence: CATSRDLGQGIGGYTF. CDR3 nucleotides: TGTGCCACCAGCAGAGATTTAGGACAGGGAATAGGCGGCTACACCTTC.

The genes are TRBV4-1 and TRBJ1-1; TRBD1 might be the D (5 bases). V was trimmed by 2 bases and J by 0 bases, leaving 10 bases between them. The CDR3 consists of 15 residues. Germline CDR1 and CDR2: MGHRA and YSYEKL. The CDR3 nucleotides are TGCGCCAGCAGCCAACAGACAGATGTGAACACTGAAGCTTTCTTT. Translation gives CASSQQTDVNTEAFF.

This clonotype was detected only a few times. This chain connects TRBV6-1 to TRBJ1-4, with 8 bases lining up with TRBD1. With V trimmed by 8 bases and J by 8 bases, 13 bases remained unmatched. Germline V gene lookup returns CDR1 MNHNS and CDR2 SASEGT. This CDR3 has 15 residues. For the CDR3, the DNA is TGTGCCAGCGGCCTCCCTCAGGGGGCGACCGAAAAACTGTTTTTT. This translates into CASGLPQGATEKLFF.

This clonotype was counted at least ten times. The chain is built from TRBV27 and TRBJ1-2; no firm D call. The CDR3 is 16 residues long. The germline V and J ends were trimmed by 0 bases and 4 bases, with 15 bases remaining between them. Germline loops: CDR1 MNHEY, CDR2 SMNVEV (reference sequence). The CDR3 sequence is CASSLSASGLSYGYTF. DNA of the CDR3: TGTGCCAGCAGTTTATCGGCTTCAGGCCTCAGCTATGGCTACACCTTC.

The chain has TRBV12-3 or TRBV12-4 and TRBJ2-2, with unresolved D. The V and J ends lost 7 bases and 0 bases respectively, with 9 bases between them. This CDR3 is 14 amino acids long. The CDR3: CASIRAANTGELFF. CDR3 coding DNA: TGTGCCAGCATTAGGGCGGCGAACACCGGGGAGCTGTTTTTT.

This clonotype turned up a few times. The chain carries TRBV10-3 and TRBJ1-2; TRBD1 matches 7 bases. The CDR3 length is 16 residues. Germline V gene data show CDR1 as ENHRY and CDR2 as SYGVKD. Trimming took 3 bases from V and 4 from J; bases not matched to a gene: 11. CDR3 DNA sequence: TGTGCCATCAGTGAATTCTCCGGGACAGCTCTCTATGGCTACACCTTC. Translating it yields CAISEFSGTALYGYTF.

The sample holds a few counts of this clonotype. The chain recombines TRBV4-3 with TRBJ1-1, with D maybe TRBD1 (5 bases). The V end was cut by 1 base, the J end by 5 bases, with 5 bases between. In germline, CDR1 is LGHNA, CDR2 YSLEER. The CDR3 is 12 amino acids. This CDR3 is CASSQGQTEAFF. CDR3 in DNA: TGCGCCAGCAGCCAAGGACAGACTGAAGCTTTCTTT.

This clonotype was picked up a small number of times. V gene TRBV5-1 combines with J gene TRBJ1-2; perhaps TRBD1 as D (5 bases). The germline V gene encodes CDR1 SGHRS and CDR2 YFSETQ. Between the trimmed V and J ends, which lost 0 bases and 6 bases, there was a span of 12 bases. The CDR3 has 14 residues. DNA for the CDR3: TGCGCCAGCAGCTTGGGTGACAGATTTGATGGCTACACCTTC. It codes for CASSLGDRFDGYTF.

In this sample, this clonotype turned up many times. This sequence joins TRBV7-2 and TRBJ2-4; 7 bases are a match to TRBD1. The V segment lost 6 bases and the J segment 8 bases; nucleotides outside the gene matches: 4. The germline V gene has CDR1 SGHTA and CDR2 FQGNSA. This CDR3 comprises 12 residues. DNA of the CDR3: TGTGCCAGCAGTCTCACAGGGGACATTCAGTACTTC. It translates to CASSLTGDIQYF.

The chain recombines TRBV12-3 or TRBV12-4 with TRBJ2-3; TRBD1 might be the D (5 bases). V lost 6 bases, J lost 10 bases, and 14 bases lay in between. The CDR3 loop spans 12 amino acids. The CDR3 DNA reads as TGTGCCAGCAGGCCAGGGATGGGTCCGCAGTATTTT. It specifies CASRPGMGPQYF.

This clonotype was seen many times. The V and J genes are TRBV28 and TRBJ1-1; a possible D gene is TRBD1 (6 bases). From germline, CDR1 is MDHEN and CDR2 SYDVKM. CDR3 length: 14 residues. Trimming pared 5 bases from V and 1 base from J, leaving 11 bases between. The CDR3 here is CASSPWGQNTEAFF. CDR3 nucleotide sequence: TGTGCCAGCAGTCCATGGGGACAGAACACTGAAGCTTTCTTT.

This clonotype was seen repeatedly, ten times or more. The chain links TRBV5-1 to TRBJ1-1; a possible D gene is TRBD1 (5 bases). V gave up 0 bases and J gave up 12 bases, with 15 bases separating them. Germline V gene lookup returns CDR1 SGHRS and CDR2 YFSETQ. The CDR3 sequence is 13 residues long. CDR3 nucleotides: TGCGCCAGCAGCTTGGTTCGGGGCTCGACGTCTTTCTTT. This sequence encodes CASSLVRGSTSFF.

The rearrangement joins TRBV27 to TRBJ2-2, with no clear D. CDR3 length equals 13 residues. CDR1 and CDR2 from the germline V gene are MNHEY and SMNVEV (reference sequence). V was shortened by 3 bases and J by 6 bases, with 8 bases between the two germline ends. CDR3 loop: CASSFKLAGELFF. The CDR3 region has the DNA TGTGCCAGCAGTTTCAAGCTGGCCGGGGAGCTGTTTTTT.